This T cell receptor beta chain was sequenced in a study of OX40 agonist ivuxolimab in advanced cancers. Background on the study: Three dose-escalation patients had partial responses: one with hepatocellular carcinoma and two with cutaneous melanoma.

Assay: immunoSEQ multiplex PCR; the TCRdb copy retains only in-frame clones and omits some. Of tens of thousands of clones in the sample, 90% to 95% were seen once. The CDR3 totals 17 residues. The germline V and J ends were trimmed by 4 bases and 1 base, with 20 bases remaining between them. Germline lookup yields CDR1 LGHNA and CDR2 YNFKEQ. Autoimmune disease history or systemic immunosuppression barred patients. In this sample, this clone turned up once. J is TRBJ2-7 and V is TRBV4-2; D uncertain. This clonotype was sampled from an adult with an advanced solid tumor such as melanoma, head and neck, liver or kidney cancer. The material was CD4+ or CD8+ T cells sorted from blood, obtained in a trial of the OX40 agonist ivuxolimab. In nucleotides, the CDR3 is TGTGCCAGCAGCCCCTCATTCGTCGGAGATGGGTCCTACGAGCAGTACTTC. Translating gives CASSPSFVGDGSYEQYF.